This T cell receptor beta chain is from a study of cytomegalovirus exposure and HLA in healthy donors. Study information: The same platform used for the approximately 700 first-cohort repertoires was also used for the 120 or so validation repertoires, as a later analysis reported.

Donors came from a validation cohort of fewer than 150 subjects, distinct from the first 666-subject cohort. Study-wide findings and caveats: Within the 100 to 150 validation repertoires, first-cohort TCR clusters tended to co-occur, according to a later analysis. Researchers reported that a few CMV-associated chains were confirmed in vitro as CMV antigen-specific.

Clones were sequenced by immunoSEQ multiplex PCR, and TCRdb holds only the in-frame ones, with some missing. Of about 160,000 clones in the sample, roughly 80% were seen once. Germline values: CDR1 SNHLY, CDR2 FYNNEI. The length of the CDR3 is 14 residues. The V and J ends lost 7 bases and 4 bases, in that order; junction bases with no gene match: 9. Comments on this clone: Its cognate antigen is unknown.

The chain combines TRBV2 with TRBJ2-5; 7 bases agree with TRBD1. Sequenced material: PBMCs. The sequence came from a man aged 30 to 39 in good health and CMV-seropositive. CDR3 sequence reads: CASIQGQLGETQYF. Written as DNA, the CDR3 is TGTGCCAGCATCCAGGGACAGCTCGGAGAGACCCAGTACTTC.